This TCR beta chain was identified during a study of tumor-infiltrating lymphocytes in primary liver carcinoma. Concerning this clonotype itself: One end of the junction is discordant with germline, which a read error may explain.

In germline, CDR1 is SEHNR, CDR2 FQNEAQ (reference sequence). The CDR3 runs to 12 residues. Total RNA (approximately 500 ng) served as template for TCR beta cDNA synthesis primed by a constant-region primer. Nested multiplex PCR, run for three rounds with slightly modified ARM-PCR, yielded TCR beta libraries. Use of TRBV1-TRBV30 forward primers with a C-beta reverse primer characterized the first two PCR rounds, which lasted nine to eleven cycles each. From the multiplex PCR reads, TCRdb called clonotypes with MiXCR, one entry per CDR3 protein. The repertoire holds tens of thousands of distinct CDR3 sequences, with about 65% as singletons. For each extraction, RNA and DNA were obtained together from about 21-30 mg of unsorted bulk tissue.

Material: liver tumor tissue from sampling region 4. The subset: tumor region T4, right-lateral pole. The sequence was obtained from a man in his forties or fifties with primary liver carcinoma and hepatitis B virus infection. J is TRBJ2-2 and V is TRBV7-9, with D perhaps being TRBD1 or TRBD2 (5 bases each). As DNA, the CDR3 is TGTGCCAGCAGGTCTAACACCGGGGACCTGTTTTTT. It is translated as CASRSNTGDLFF. The full variable domain, rest sourced from reference TRBV7-9 and TRBJ2-2, is DTGVSQNPRHKITKRGQNVTFRCDPISEHNRLYWYRQTLGQGPEFLTYFQNEAQLEKSRLLSDRFSAERPKGSFSTLEIQRTEQGDSAMYLCASRSNTGDLFFGEGSRLTVL.